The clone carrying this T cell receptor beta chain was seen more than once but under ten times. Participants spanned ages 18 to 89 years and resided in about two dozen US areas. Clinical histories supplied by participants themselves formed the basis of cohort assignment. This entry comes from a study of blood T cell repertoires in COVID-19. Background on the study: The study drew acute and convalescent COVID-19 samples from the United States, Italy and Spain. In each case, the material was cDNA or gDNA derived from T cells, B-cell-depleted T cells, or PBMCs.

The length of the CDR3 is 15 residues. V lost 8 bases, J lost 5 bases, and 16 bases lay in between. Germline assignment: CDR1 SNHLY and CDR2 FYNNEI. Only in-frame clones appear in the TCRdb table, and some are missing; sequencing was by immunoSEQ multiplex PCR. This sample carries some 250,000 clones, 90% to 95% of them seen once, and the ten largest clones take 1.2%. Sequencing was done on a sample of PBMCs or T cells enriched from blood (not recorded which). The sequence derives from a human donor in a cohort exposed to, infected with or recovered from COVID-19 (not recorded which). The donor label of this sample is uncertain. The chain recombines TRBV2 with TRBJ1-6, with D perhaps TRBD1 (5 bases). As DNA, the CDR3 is TGTGCCAGCGACGACAGTTCCTTCAATAATTCACCCCTCCACTTT. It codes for CASDDSSFNNSPLHF.